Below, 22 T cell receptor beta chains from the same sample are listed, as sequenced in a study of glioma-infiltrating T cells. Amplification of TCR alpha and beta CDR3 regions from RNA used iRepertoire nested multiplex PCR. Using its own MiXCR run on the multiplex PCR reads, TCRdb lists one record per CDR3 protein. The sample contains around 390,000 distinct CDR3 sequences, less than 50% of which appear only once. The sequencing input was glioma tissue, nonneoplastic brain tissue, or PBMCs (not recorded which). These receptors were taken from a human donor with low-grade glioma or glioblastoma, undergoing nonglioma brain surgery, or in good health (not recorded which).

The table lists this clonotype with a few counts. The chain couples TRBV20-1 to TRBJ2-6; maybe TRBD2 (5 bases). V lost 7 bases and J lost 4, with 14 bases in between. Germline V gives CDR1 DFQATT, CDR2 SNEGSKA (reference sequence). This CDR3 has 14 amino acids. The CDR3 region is CSVERGNGANVLTF. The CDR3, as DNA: TGCAGTGTGGAACGGGGTAACGGGGCCAACGTCCTGACTTTC.

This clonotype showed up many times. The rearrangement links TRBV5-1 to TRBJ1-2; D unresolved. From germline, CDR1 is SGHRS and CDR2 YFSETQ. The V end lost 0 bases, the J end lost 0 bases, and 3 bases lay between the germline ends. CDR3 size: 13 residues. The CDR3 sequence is CASSLGTNYGYTF. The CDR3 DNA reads TGCGCCAGCAGCTTGGGGACTAACTATGGCTACACCTTC.

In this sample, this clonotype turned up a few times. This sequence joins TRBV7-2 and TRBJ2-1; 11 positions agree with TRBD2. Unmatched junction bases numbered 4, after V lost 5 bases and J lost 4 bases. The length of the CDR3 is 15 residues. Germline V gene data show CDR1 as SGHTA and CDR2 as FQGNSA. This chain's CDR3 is CASSRSGRDYNEQFF. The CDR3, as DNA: TGTGCCAGCAGCCGTAGCGGGAGGGATTACAATGAGCAGTTCTTC. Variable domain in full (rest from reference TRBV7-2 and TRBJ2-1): GAGVSQSPSNKVTEKGKDVELRCDPISGHTALYWYRQSLGQGLEFLIYFQGNSAPDKSGLPSDRFSAERTGGSVSTLTIQRTQQEDSAVYLCASSRSGRDYNEQFFGPGTRLTVL.

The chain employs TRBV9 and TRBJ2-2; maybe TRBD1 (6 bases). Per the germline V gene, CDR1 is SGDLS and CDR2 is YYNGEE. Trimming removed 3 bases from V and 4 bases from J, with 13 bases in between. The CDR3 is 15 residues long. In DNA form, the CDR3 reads TGTGCCAGCAGCGCACTACAGGGAACCACCGGGGAGCTGTTTTTT. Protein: CASSALQGTTGELFF.

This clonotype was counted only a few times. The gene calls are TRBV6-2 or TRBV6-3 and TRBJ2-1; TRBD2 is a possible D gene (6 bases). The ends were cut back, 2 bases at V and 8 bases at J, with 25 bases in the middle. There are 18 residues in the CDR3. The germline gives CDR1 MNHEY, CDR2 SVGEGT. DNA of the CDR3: TGTGCCAGCAGTTACGGTCGCGTCGGGAGATCATCCGGCGATGAGCAGTTCTTC. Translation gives CASSYGRVGRSSGDEQFF.

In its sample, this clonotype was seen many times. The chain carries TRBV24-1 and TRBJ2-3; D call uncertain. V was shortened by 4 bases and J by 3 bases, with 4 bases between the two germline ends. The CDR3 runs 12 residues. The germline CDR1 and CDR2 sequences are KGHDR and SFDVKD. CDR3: CATSEGTDTQYF. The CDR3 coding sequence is TGTGCCACCAGTGAGGGGACAGATACGCAGTATTTT.

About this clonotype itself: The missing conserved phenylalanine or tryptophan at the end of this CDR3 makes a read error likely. The CDR3 nucleotides read TGTGCCAGTAGTATAAGACAGAACTACGAGCAGTACCTC. Its protein product is CASSIRQNYEQYL. This rearrangement joins TRBV19 to TRBJ2-7; tentatively, D is TRBD1 (5 bases). The CDR3 is 13 residues long. CDR1 is LNHDA and CDR2 is SQIVND in the germline V gene (reference sequence). Trimming pared 2 bases from V and 3 bases from J, leaving 8 bases between.

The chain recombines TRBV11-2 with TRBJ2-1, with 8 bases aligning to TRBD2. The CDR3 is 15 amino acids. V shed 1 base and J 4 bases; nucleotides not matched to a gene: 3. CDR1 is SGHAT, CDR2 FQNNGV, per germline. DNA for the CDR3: TGTGCCAGCAGCTTAGTAGCGGGAACATACAATGAGCAGTTCTTC. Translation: CASSLVAGTYNEQFF. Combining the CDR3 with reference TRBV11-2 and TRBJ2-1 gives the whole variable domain EAGVAQSPRYKIIEKRQSVAFWCNPISGHATLYWYQQILGQGPKLLIQFQNNGVVDDSQLPKDRFSAERLKGVDSTLKIQPAKLEDSAVYLCASSLVAGTYNEQFFGPGTRLTVL.

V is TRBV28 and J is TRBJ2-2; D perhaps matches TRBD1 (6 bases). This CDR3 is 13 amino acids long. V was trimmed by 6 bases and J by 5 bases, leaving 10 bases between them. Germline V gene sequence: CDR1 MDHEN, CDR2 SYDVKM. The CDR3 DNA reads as TGTGCCAGCAGCCCCCAGGGGACCGGGGAGCTGTTTTTT. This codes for CASSPQGTGELFF.

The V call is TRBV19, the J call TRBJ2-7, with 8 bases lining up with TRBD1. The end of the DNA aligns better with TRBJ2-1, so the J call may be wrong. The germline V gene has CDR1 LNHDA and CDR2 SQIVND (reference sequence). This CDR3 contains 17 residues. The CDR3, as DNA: TGTGCCAGCGACGAATCCGGACAGGGTAGCTCCTACAATGAGCAGTTCTTC. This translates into CASDESGQGSSYNEQFF.

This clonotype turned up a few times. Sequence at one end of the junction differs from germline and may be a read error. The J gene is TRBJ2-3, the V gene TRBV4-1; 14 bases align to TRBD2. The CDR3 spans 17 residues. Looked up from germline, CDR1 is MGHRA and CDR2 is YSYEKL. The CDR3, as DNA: TGCGCCAGCAGCCTTATGGGACTAGCGGGAGTCACAAATACGCAGTATTTT. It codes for CASSLMGLAGVTNTQYF.

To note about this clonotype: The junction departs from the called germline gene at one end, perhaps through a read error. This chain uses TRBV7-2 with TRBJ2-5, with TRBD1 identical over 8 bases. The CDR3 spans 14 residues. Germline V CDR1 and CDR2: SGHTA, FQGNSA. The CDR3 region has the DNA TGTGCCAGCAGCTCAAGACAGGGGCAAGAGACCAAGTACTTC. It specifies CASSSRQGQETKYF.

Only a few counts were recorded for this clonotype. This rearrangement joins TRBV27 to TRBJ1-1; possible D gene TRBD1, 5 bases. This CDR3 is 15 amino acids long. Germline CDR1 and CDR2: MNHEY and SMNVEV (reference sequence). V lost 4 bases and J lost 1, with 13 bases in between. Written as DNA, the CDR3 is TGTGCCAGCAGTTCCCACAGGACCGGGAACACTGAAGCTTTCTTT. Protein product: CASSSHRTGNTEAFF.

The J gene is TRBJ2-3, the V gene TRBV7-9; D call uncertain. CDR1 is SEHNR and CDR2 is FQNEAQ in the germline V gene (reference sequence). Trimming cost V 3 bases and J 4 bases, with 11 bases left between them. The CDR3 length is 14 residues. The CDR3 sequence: CASSFGGQADTQYF. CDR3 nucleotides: TGTGCCAGCAGCTTCGGCGGCCAGGCAGATACGCAGTATTTT.

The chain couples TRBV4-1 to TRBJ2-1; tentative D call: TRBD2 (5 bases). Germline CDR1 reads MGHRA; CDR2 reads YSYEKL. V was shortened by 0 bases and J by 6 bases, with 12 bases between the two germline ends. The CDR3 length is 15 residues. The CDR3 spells CASSQDNTRVNEQFF. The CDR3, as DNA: TGCGCCAGCAGCCAAGATAATACTAGAGTCAATGAGCAGTTCTTC.

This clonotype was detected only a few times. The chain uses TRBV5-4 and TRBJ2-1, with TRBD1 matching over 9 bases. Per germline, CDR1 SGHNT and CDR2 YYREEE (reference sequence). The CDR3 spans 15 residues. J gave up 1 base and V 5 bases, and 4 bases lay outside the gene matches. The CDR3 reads CASSRTGASYNEQFF. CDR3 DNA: TGTGCCAGCAGTCGGACAGGGGCTTCCTACAATGAGCAGTTCTTC.

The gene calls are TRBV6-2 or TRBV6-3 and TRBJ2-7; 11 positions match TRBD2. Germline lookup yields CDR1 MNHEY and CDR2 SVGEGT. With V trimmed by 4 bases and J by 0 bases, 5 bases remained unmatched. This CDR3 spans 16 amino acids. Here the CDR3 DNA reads TGTGCCAGCAGTTCATTGGGACTAGCGGACTCCTACGAGCAGTACTTC. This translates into CASSSLGLADSYEQYF.

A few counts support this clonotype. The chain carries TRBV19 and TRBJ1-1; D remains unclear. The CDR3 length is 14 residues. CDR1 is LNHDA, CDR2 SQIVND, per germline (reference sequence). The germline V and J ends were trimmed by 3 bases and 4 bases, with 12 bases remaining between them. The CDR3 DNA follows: TGTGCCAGTAGTATCCAGGTGATGGTCACTGAAGCTTTCTTT. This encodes CASSIQVMVTEAFF. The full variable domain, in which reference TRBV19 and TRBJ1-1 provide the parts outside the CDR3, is DGGITQSPKYLFRKEGQNVTLSCEQNLNHDAMYWYRQDPGQGLRLIYYSQIVNDFQKGDIAEGYSVSREKKESFPLTVTSAQKNPTAFYLCASSIQVMVTEAFFGQGTRLTVV.

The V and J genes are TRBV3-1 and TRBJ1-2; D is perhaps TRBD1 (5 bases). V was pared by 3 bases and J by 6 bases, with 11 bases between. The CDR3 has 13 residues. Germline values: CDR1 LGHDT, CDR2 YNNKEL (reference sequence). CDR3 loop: CASSHQAGNGYTF. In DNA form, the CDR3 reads TGTGCCAGCAGCCATCAGGCAGGGAATGGCTACACCTTC.

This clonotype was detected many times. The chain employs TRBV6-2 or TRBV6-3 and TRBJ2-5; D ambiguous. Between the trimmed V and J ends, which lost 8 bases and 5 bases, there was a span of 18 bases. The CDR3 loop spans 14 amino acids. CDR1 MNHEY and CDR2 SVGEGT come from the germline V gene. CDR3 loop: CASVWNQRKETQYF. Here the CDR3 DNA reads TGTGCCAGCGTATGGAATCAGCGAAAGGAGACCCAGTACTTC.

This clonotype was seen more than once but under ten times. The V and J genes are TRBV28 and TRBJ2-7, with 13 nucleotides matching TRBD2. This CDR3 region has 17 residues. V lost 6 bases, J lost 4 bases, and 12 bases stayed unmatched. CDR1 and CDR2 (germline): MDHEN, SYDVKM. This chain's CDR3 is CASSHTSGRALGYEQYF. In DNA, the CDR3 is TGTGCCAGCAGCCATACTAGCGGGAGGGCCCTCGGTTACGAGCAGTACTTC.

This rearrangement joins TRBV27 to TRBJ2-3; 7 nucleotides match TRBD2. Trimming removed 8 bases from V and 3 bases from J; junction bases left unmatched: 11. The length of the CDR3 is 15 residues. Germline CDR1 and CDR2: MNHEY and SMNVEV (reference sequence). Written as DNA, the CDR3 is TGTGCCAGCTCACCATCGCCTAGCGGTACAGATACGCAGTATTTT. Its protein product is CASSPSPSGTDTQYF.